Each of the 8 T cell receptor beta chains below was sequenced from the same sample in a study of OX40 agonist ivuxolimab in advanced cancers. Profiling relied on immunoSEQ multiplex PCR, and the TCRdb table lists in-frame clones only, not all of them. This table holds around 61,000 clones, about four fifths found once. The input for sequencing was CD4+ or CD8+ T cells sorted from blood, taken in a trial of the OX40 agonist ivuxolimab. The source of these receptors is an adult with an advanced solid tumor such as melanoma, head and neck, liver or kidney cancer.

The gene calls are TRBV5-1 and TRBJ2-5, with a weak D call TRBD2 (7 bases). The CDR3 is 15 residues long. The germline CDR1 and CDR2 sequences are SGHRS and YFSETQ. Trimming left V 1 base short and J 4 bases short, with 14 bases between. CDR3: CASSLSRGAGETQYF. DNA for the CDR3: TGCGCCAGCAGCTTGTCCCGGGGGGCGGGAGAGACCCAGTACTTC.

The chain employs TRBV5-1 and TRBJ2-5; D is undetermined. Germline values: CDR1 SGHRS, CDR2 YFSETQ. This CDR3 region has 14 residues. V lost 0 bases to trimming and J lost 1 base, with 7 bases between them. Here the CDR3 DNA reads TGCGCCAGCAGCTTGGTTAGTCCCCAAGAGACCCAGTACTTC. Translation gives CASSLVSPQETQYF.

This chain uses TRBV5-1 with TRBJ2-7, with 8 bases fitting TRBD1. Germline assignment: CDR1 SGHRS and CDR2 YFSETQ. This CDR3 is 14 amino acids long. Trimming removed 4 bases from V and 3 bases from J; junction bases left unmatched: 6. The DNA of the CDR3 is TGCGCCAGCAGCGGCGGGACAGGCCTCTACGAGCAGTACTTC. This sequence encodes CASSGGTGLYEQYF.

V and J are TRBV5-5 and TRBJ2-7; 7 bases match TRBD1. The V gene end was trimmed by 5 bases and the J gene end by 2 bases; junction bases not matched to a gene: 13. This CDR3 contains 16 residues. Germline V gives CDR1 SGHKS, CDR2 YYEKEE (reference sequence). The CDR3 DNA reads TGTGCCAGCAGTCGGGACAGCGATACTCAAGCCTACGAGCAGTACTTC. The encoded protein is CASSRDSDTQAYEQYF.

The rearrangement uses TRBV4-2 and TRBJ1-6, with a tentative D call TRBD1 (5 bases). Trimming removed 4 bases at V and 8 bases at J, with 18 bases between. The CDR3 totals 16 residues. Germline CDR1 is LGHNA and CDR2 is YNFKEQ. The CDR3 DNA reads TGTGCCAGCAGCCCAACGGGTGGGGGAGAAGATTCACCCCTCCACTTT. Its protein is CASSPTGGGEDSPLHF.

This clone was observed a handful of times. The V gene is TRBV6-5, the J gene TRBJ1-2; possible D gene TRBD1, 5 bases. Germline CDR1 and CDR2: MNHEY and SVGAGI. The ends were cut back, 4 bases at V and 8 bases at J, with 14 bases in the middle. The CDR3 sequence is 13 residues long. The CDR3 DNA sequence: TGTGCCAGCAGTTCCCTCCAGGGAAGGGGCTACACCTTC. Its protein is CASSSLQGRGYTF.

This clone has a single count. The chain links TRBV19 to TRBJ2-1; 12 positions match TRBD2. Germline CDR1 LNHDA, CDR2 SQIVND (reference sequence). With 5 bases clipped from V and 9 bases from J, the junction kept 5 bases outside the gene matches. This CDR3 spans 14 amino acids. CDR3 residues: CASSVLAGGREQFF. DNA of the CDR3: TGTGCCAGTAGTGTCCTAGCGGGAGGGCGTGAGCAGTTCTTC.

This chain links TRBV5-1 with TRBJ2-7; 7 bases agree with TRBD2. CDR3 length equals 13 residues. J was trimmed by 1 base and V by 2 bases; bases with no gene match: 0. CDR1 is SGHRS, CDR2 YFSETQ, per germline. The CDR3, as DNA: TGCGCCAGCAGCTTCGGGGGGTCCTACGAGCAGTACTTC. Translation gives CASSFGGSYEQYF.